This record concerns one T cell receptor beta chain sequence. Its antigen is unidentified. The investigators split CD4+ cells into a CD45RA+ naive subset and a CD45RA-negative memory subset. The data belong to a study of shared clonotypes between healthy human individuals. Study-wide findings and caveats: Researchers found naive subsets generally carried larger estimated richness than memory subsets.

The authors distributed each subset's genomic DNA evenly over several immunoSEQ plates. Here immunoSEQ multiplex PCR was the method, and the copy in TCRdb shows in-frame clones only, minus some. In the table there are about 2.4 million clones, over 85% of which are singletons. This receptor was obtained from a man between 18 and 35 years old in good health. The sample comprised naive CD4+ T cells sorted from blood. Regarding subset: CD45RA+ positively selected.

This CDR3 is CASKLQQGRCGYTF. For the CDR3, the DNA is TGCGCCAGCAAACTGCAGCAGGGGCGCTGTGGCTACACCTTC. The chain carries TRBV23-1 and TRBJ1-2; D is possibly TRBD1 (6 bases). TRBV23-1 is labeled an ORF, and its function is uncertain. V lost 7 bases and J 7 bases, leaving 19 bases between the germline ends. The CDR3 covers 14 residues.